Included here is one TCR beta chain sequence, with context. Its antigen is still unknown. No much larger clone exists at a distance of one base, and base qualities are not known. The cohort comprised 550 to 700 healthy bone marrow donors. At the time of sampling, every cohort member was nominally healthy, though immune exposures that went unrecorded were likely present. The donor tested CMV seropositive and was one of the 289 seropositive cohort members. Each donor provided a peripheral blood sample, and peripheral blood mononuclear cells were used for TCR beta sequencing. Genomic DNA was extracted from the blood cell samples with the Qiagen DNeasy Blood Extraction Kit. Receptor amplification or capture employed the immunoSEQ multiplex PCR assay. The multiplex PCR relied on a mix of 60 forward primers for TCR Vbeta segments and 13 reverse primers for TCR Jbeta segments. The CDR3 region of rearranged TCR beta genes was amplified from genomic DNA with a multiplex PCR assay. The amplified TCR beta libraries were sequenced on the Illumina HiSeq System as 87-base-pair reads. In the source study's methods: A later analysis counted about 80 million unique TCR beta chains across the 550 to 750 repertoires, and 9.5 million to 11 million of these chains were shared by at least two donors. To remove PCR and sequencing errors, raw reads were error-corrected and collapsed into unique sequences using a nearest-neighbor algorithm that merged closely related sequences. Alignment of CDR3 sequences to IMGT reference sequences was used to assign V, D and J gene segments. For a sequence to be retained, a match of at least six nucleotides to both a V gene segment and a J gene segment was required. Rearrangements were classified as productive when the CDR3 lacked stop codons and remained in frame with V and J, and all other rearrangements were classified as non-productive. Following IMGT convention, CDR3 was defined as the stretch from the second conserved V-encoded cysteine up to the conserved J-encoded phenylalanine. The earlier analysis of 587 of the donors excluded sequences that lacked an unambiguous match to a single V gene segment. An earlier analysis of under 750 of the donors called V segments functional above 56.7% productive rearrangements and segregating when the between-donor standard deviation exceeded 5%. A statistical classification framework was built for diagnosing cytomegalovirus status from the catalog of TCR beta chain sequences. In a later analysis, V and J genes were assigned by comparing TCR nucleotide sequences against IMGT/GENE-DB human TR gene sequences. In a later analysis, CDR3 sequences and most-parsimonious VDJ recombination scenarios were assigned using the TCRdist pipeline. In a later analysis, each TCR beta chain was defined by its CDR3 amino acid sequence together with its V-gene family, and reads without a unique V-gene family were excluded. A later analysis removed 450 to 600 highly shared, low-generation-probability nucleotide sequences to deal with suspected cross-contamination and a sequencing artifact. In a later analysis, a clonal expansion index was calculated for each public chain from normalized within-repertoire ranks of inferred template counts. A later analysis computed generation probabilities with a VDJ recombination model fitted to out-of-frame rearrangements, and checked the results against IGoR. In a later analysis, TCR-TCR, TCR-HLA and TCR-CMV co-occurrence was scored with hypergeometric tests, and a repertoire-size bias correction was applied to TCR pairs. A later analysis estimated false discovery rates by permuting HLA or CMV assignments 20 times. A later analysis grouped co-occurring TCRs with DBSCAN, adding TCRdist sequence similarity when clustering within HLA-allele-positive subsets. Repertoires with fewer than 30,000 or more than 120,000 public chains were left out of co-occurrence clustering, as were a few repertoires with anomalous nucleotide sharing. As stored in TCRdb, this immuneACCESS dataset retains in-frame rearrangements with V and J assigned. A fraction of the clones does not appear; measured against another copy, unresolved V genes explain less than half of the discrepancy, and the remainder lacks a known reason. V and J calls and clone size are given by that table; D and trimming were obtained from the DNA. The sample table shows about 160,000 clones, and around 76% are seen once. The ten largest clones take up roughly 1.6% of the sample.

This specimen comes from a study of cytomegalovirus exposure and HLA in healthy donors (dated 2017 in TCRdb). About the study as a whole: In an earlier analysis of approximately 500 of the donors, 250 to 350 Gb of sequence data and 120 million or so unique TCR beta sequences from some 170 million T cells were reported. Donor age, sex, ethnicity and CMV serostatus were compiled together with the repertoire data. Because of strong linkage in the cohort, 4 to 6 DR-DQ haplotypes were treated as single units for association and clustering. HLA typing covered class I and class II loci at four-digit resolution. Across some 400 genotyped donors of the cohort, an average of approximately 240,000 unique TCR beta nucleotide sequences per donor were sequenced, and around 20% of those sequences were non-productive. Along with the roughly 710-subject first cohort, a separate validation cohort of 120 different subjects was used. Typing coverage differed by locus: A, B, C, DRB1 and DQB1 were typed in about 620-640 donors, DQA1 in about 500, DPA1 in nearly 610, and DPB1 in just under 490. Every discovery cohort repertoire had been produced on one sequencing platform. A later analysis re-examined previously published TCR beta repertoires from several hundred donors and added high-resolution HLA genotyping to investigate patterns of TCR occurrence. Of the 350 to 400 genotyped donors, approximately 83% fell in the genetic ancestry cluster associated with self-reported Caucasian donors. The aim of the study was to test whether cataloging public T cell receptors could identify signatures of past pathogen exposure. An earlier analysis of 587 of the donors used high-throughput TCR beta sequencing to judge whether each TCR beta V gene segment behaved as functional or pseudogenic. Using immunosequencing, the study profiled T cell repertoires from about 620 subjects and related those repertoires to cytomegalovirus serostatus. Roughly 300 gigabases of sequencing data and approximately 93 million unique TCR sequences were included in an early release covering 500 to 750 HLA-typed donors. The study combined high-throughput TCR immunosequencing, statistical association of individual TCRs with disease status, and machine learning to predict cytomegalovirus infection status. Genome-wide SNP genotypes for about 55% of the 666 donors were used in a later genetic analysis, which treated that subset as a discovery cohort. Rather than drawing on any new phenotypic data, the later analysis identified candidate immune exposures from TCR beta sequences and the way those sequences occurred across donors.

General conclusions and limits of the study: The only immune exposure information available for the cohort was CMV serostatus. In the study, around 150 TCR beta chains were listed as associated with cytomegalovirus. Because some donors lacked HLA typing at each locus, the association tests relied only on the typed subset. Because counts were too low, about 18 rarely observed V segments, including chromosome 9 orphons, were excluded from the earlier analysis of 587 of the donors. A further reported finding was that TCR beta sequences accurately predicted the HLA-A and HLA-B alleles for most subjects in the first cohort. Specific HLA alleles were associated with 18,000 or so TCR beta sequences at a false discovery rate of 0.05 in a later analysis. Linkage disequilibrium might explain the correlated functional status among segregating V segments, but an unknown experimental factor could not be ruled out. Only TCR beta chains were sequenced in this cohort, and the absence of alpha or paired-chain data limited detectable features. In a later analysis, HLA-associated TCR beta chains showed more clonal expansion and lower generation probabilities than non-associated chains that were equally common. In vitro tests confirmed that a few of the cytomegalovirus-associated TCR beta chains recognize cytomegalovirus antigens. Strong co-occurrence of HLA alleles, especially DR and DQ, made assigning TCR associations to individual alleles difficult. According to a later analysis, parvovirus B19, influenza, CMV and Epstein-Barr virus appeared linked to several top co-occurrence clusters. The authors suggested that the approach could potentially be generalized to other disease states and immunological phenotypes. In a later analysis, most CMV-associated TCR beta chains were found to appear HLA-restricted, with HLA associations seemingly driven largely by CMV exposure. Roughly uniform sequencing depth across donors was assumed in presence/absence analyses, although this assumption may not hold. In a later analysis, the rate of TCR association differed among HLA loci, with DRB1 alleles having the most associated TCRs and HLA-C alleles having the fewest. Compared with the approximately 670-donor mean, donors in an Asian-associated ancestry cluster had fewer N-insertions in productive TCRs, according to a later genetic analysis. A cluster of highly shared sequence variants was judged likely to represent a technical artifact of the sequencing pipeline. Across donors, most TCR sequences were observed very rarely, whereas some public TCRs were present in many individuals. A later genetic analysis associated a missense DCLRE1C variant with V-gene and J-gene trimming of TCR beta chains, and an independent cohort replicated the association. In both the original and validation cohorts, the classifier was reported to diagnose cytomegalovirus status with high specificity and sensitivity. In an earlier analysis of approximately 590 of the donors, most TCR beta V segments were observed in productive rearrangements about 87% or about 30% of the time, broadly matching IMGT annotations.

The sequencing input was PBMCs. This clonotype was obtained from a girl aged 5 to 17 in good health and CMV-seropositive.

This receptor carries the CDR3 CASAVTASGDDGYTF. The DNA sequence reads TGTGCCAGCGCCGTCACAGCGTCGGGGGACGATGGCTACACCTTC. The receptor chain draws on TRBV18 and TRBJ1-2; the D gene is perhaps TRBD1, from 5 matching bases. Between the V and J ends, shortened by 8 bases and 6 bases respectively, the junction contains 22 bases. Based on the germline V gene, the CDR1 and CDR2 sequences are KGHSH and LQKENI. From its cysteine to its phenylalanine, the CDR3 spans 15 amino acids. Just CDR3 DNA is preserved here, 45 bases in frame from base 1.